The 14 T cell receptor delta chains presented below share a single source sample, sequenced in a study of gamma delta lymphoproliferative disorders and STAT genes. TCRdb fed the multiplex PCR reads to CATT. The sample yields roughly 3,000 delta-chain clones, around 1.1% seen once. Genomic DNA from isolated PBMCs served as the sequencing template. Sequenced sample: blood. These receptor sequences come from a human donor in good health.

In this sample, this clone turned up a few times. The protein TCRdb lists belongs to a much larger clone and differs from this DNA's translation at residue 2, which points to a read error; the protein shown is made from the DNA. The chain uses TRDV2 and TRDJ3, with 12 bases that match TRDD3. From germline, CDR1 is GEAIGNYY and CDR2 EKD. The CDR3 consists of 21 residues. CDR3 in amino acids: CSCDLVELGDTTAWDTRQMFF. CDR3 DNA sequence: TGTTCCTGTGACTTGGTTGAACTGGGGGATACTACGGCCTGGGACACCCGACAGATGTTTTTC.

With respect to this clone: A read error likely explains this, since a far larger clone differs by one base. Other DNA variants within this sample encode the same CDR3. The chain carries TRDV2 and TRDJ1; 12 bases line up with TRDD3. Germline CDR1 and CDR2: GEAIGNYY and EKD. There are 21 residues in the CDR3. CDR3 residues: CACDPMRTGGYRAYEPDKLIF. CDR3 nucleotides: TGTGCCTGTGACCCTATGCGTACTGGGGGATACAGGGCTTACGAACCCGATAAACTTATCTTT.

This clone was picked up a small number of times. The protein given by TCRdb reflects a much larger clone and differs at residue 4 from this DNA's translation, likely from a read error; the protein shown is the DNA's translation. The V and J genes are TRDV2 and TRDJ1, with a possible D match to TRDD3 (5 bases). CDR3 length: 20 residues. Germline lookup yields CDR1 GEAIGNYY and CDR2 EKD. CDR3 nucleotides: TGTGCCTGTGGCACCGTGTCAGGGGGCCAATTGGATGTACCACTCGATAAACTCATCTTT. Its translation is CACGTVSGGQLDVPLDKLIF.

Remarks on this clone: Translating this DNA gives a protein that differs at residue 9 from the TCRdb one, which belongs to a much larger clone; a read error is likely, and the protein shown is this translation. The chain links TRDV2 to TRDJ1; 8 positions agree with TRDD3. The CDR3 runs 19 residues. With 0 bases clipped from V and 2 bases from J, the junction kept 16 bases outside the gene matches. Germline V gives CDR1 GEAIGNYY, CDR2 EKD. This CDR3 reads CACDTVPSEGYDQTDKLIF. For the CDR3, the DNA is TGTGCCTGTGACACCGTTCCATCTGAGGGATACGATCAGACCGATAAACTCATCTTT.

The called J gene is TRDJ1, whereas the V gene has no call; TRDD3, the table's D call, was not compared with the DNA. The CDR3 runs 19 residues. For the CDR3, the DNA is TGTGCTCTTGGGGAACTAACCTACGGCCCGATACAATACACCGATAAACTCATCTTT. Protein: CALGELTYGPIQYTDKLIF.

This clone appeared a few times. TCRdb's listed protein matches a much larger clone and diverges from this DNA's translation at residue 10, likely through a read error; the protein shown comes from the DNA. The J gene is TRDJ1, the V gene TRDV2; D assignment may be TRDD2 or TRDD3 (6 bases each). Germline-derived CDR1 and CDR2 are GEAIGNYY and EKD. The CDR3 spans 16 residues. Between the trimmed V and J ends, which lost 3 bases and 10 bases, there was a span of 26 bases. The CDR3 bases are TGTGCCTGTGACCCCGTCCTACACGGTAGGGGATCGCCACTCATCTTT. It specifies CACDPVLHGRGSPLIF.

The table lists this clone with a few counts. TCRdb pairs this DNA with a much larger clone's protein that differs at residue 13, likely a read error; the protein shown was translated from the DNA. CDR3 sequence: CACDTVGMNAGVLYTDKLIF. The CDR3 DNA sequence: TGTGCCTGTGACACCGTGGGAATGAACGCTGGGGTTCTGTACACCGATAAACTCATCTTT. V gene TRDV2 combines with J gene TRDJ1; a possible D gene is TRDD3 (6 bases). The V and J ends lost 0 bases and 0 bases respectively, with 25 bases between them. Germline V gene sequence: CDR1 GEAIGNYY, CDR2 EKD. This CDR3 contains 20 residues.

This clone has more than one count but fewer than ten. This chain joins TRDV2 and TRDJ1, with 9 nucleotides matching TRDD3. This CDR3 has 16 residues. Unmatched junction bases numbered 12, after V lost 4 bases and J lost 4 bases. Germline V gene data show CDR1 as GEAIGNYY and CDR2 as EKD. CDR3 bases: TGTGCCTGTGATAGGCTGGGGGGGATACACCGCGATAAACTCATCTTT. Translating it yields CACDRLGGIHRDKLIF.

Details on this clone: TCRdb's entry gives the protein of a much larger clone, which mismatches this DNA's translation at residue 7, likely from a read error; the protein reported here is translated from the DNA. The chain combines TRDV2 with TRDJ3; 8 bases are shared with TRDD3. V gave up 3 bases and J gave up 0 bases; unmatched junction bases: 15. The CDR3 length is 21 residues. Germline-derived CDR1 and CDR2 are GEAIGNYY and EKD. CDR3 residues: CACDPTSTGGYGSWDTRQMFF. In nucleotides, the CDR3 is TGTGCCTGTGACCCTACCAGTACTGGGGGTTACGGCTCCTGGGACACCCGACAGATGTTTTTC.

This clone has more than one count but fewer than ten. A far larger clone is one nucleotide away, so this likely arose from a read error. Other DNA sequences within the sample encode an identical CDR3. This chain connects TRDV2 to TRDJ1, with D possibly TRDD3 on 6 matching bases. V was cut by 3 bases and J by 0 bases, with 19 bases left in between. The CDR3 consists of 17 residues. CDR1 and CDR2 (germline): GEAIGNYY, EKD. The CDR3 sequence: CACDPVMGGRYTDKLIF. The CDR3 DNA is TGTGCCTGTGACCCGGTTATGGGGGGTCGATACACCGATAAACTCATCTTT.

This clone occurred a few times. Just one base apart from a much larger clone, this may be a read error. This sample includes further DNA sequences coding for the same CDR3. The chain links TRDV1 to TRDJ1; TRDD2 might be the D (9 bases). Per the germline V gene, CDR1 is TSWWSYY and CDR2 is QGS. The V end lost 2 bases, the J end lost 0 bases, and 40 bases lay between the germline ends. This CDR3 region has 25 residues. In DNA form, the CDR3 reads TGTGCTCTTGGGGAATTATCCTTCCTACGAATTTTACTGGGGGGCCCTCTCTTGTACACCGATAAACTCATCTTT. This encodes CALGELSFLRILLGGPLLYTDKLIF.

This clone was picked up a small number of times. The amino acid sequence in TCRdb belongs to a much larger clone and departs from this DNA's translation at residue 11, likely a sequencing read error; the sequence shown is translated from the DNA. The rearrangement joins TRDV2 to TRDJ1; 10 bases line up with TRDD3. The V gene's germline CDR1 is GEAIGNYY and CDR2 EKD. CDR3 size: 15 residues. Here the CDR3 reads CACDGLGDNTNKLIF. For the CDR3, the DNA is TGTGCCTGTGACGGTCTGGGGGATAACACCAATAAACTCATCTTT.

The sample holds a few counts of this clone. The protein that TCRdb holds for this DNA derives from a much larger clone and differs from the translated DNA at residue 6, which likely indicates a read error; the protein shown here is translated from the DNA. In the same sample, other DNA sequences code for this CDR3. CDR3 loop: CACDTAGGQYTDKLIF. The CDR3 DNA follows: TGTGCCTGTGACACCGCTGGGGGGCAGTACACCGATAAACTCATCTTT. The chain couples TRDV2 to TRDJ1; 7 bases are a match to TRDD3. The CDR3 has 16 amino acids. J was trimmed by 0 bases and V by 0 bases; bases with no gene match: 6. Per germline, CDR1 GEAIGNYY and CDR2 EKD.

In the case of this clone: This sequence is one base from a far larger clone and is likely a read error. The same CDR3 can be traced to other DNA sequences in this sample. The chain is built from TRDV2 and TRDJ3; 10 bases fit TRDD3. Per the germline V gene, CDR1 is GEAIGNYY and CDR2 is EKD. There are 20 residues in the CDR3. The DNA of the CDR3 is TGTGCCTGCGACACCGGTGGTGGGGGATACAGCTCCTGGGACACCCGACAGATGTTTTTC. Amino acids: CACDTGGGGYSSWDTRQMFF.